What follows is one TCR beta chain and its context. Its antigen is unidentified. For sorted subsets, about 190 ng DNA per replicate equaled around 30,000 T cell genomes. Using immunoSEQ multiplex PCR, the repertoire was profiled, and TCRdb retains in-frame clones only, with some absent. In the table there are approximately 940,000 clones, approximately 76% of which are singletons. The V gene lost 3 bases and the J gene lost 5 bases, with 12 bases spanning the gap. Per germline, CDR1 SNHLY and CDR2 FYNNEI. This CDR3 spans 14 amino acids. The data originate from a study of shared clonotypes between healthy human individuals. Regarding the study as a whole: The generation probabilities recorded for non-shared clonotypes fell below those of clonotypes shared by all four donors.

Healthy HIV-negative adults without recent acute infections or vaccinations served as donors. Donors comprised only Caucasian adults living in Nashville, Tennessee. The chain has TRBV2 and TRBJ2-3; no clear D gene. The sequencing input was memory CD4+ T cells sorted from blood. Indicated subset: CD45RA-negative fraction. The clonotype originates from a man aged 18 to 30 in good health. Here the CDR3 DNA reads TGTGCCAGCAGTGATGGCTACCTCCGAGATACGCAGTATTTT. This translates into CASSDGYLRDTQYF.